One and the same sample provided the 12 T cell receptor beta chains below, sequenced in a study of a mutant IDH1 vaccine in newly diagnosed glioma. Generated by immunoSEQ multiplex PCR, the TCRdb table keeps only in-frame clones and is missing some. The sample lists about 67,000 clones; around 83% were seen once. For these TCRs, the target antigens are not known. Time point denoted: week 47, end of study. The investigators gave 300 ug of mutant IDH1 20-mer peptide in each vaccine dose, together with topical imiquimod. Here the sequenced sample was PBMCs, taken from a glioma patient whose treatment included an IDH1 peptide vaccine. Receptors originate from a young man with glioma.

Here the CDR3 DNA reads TGTGCCAGCAGCTTATACGCGGCTAGCGCGAACACCGGGGAGCTGTTTTTT. Translation gives CASSLYAASANTGELFF. V is TRBV7-2 and J is TRBJ2-2; TRBD2 is a possible D gene (6 bases). This CDR3 is built from 17 residues. Trimming removed 2 bases at V and 0 bases at J, with 13 bases between. Germline CDR1 SGHTA, CDR2 FQGNSA.

V and J are TRBV5-6 and TRBJ2-1; no firm D call. The CDR3 length is 15 residues. Trimming stripped 2 bases from V and 0 bases from J, with 9 bases between. The germline gives CDR1 SGHDT, CDR2 YYEEEE. This chain's CDR3 is CASSLSGYSYNEQFF. In DNA, the CDR3 is TGTGCCAGCAGCTTATCAGGTTACTCCTACAATGAGCAGTTCTTC.

The CDR3 bases are TGCGCCAGCAGCCGGGACAGGGGAGGAGAGACCCAGTACTTC. This codes for CASSRDRGGETQYF. The rearrangement uses TRBV23-1 and TRBJ2-5; TRBD1 aligns across 10 bases. TRBV23-1 is labeled an ORF, and its function is uncertain. Losses at the gene ends were 6 bases for V and 4 bases for J; bases not matched to a gene: 5. The CDR3 spans 14 residues.

This chain uses TRBV6-1 with TRBJ2-1, with D hard to call. Germline lookup yields CDR1 MNHNS and CDR2 SASEGT. V dropped 6 bases and J dropped 5 bases, with 17 bases sitting between them. The CDR3 has 15 amino acids. CDR3 sequence reads: CASRSSGGRNNEQFF. In DNA, the CDR3 is TGTGCCAGCAGGTCGTCAGGCGGAAGAAACAATGAGCAGTTCTTC.

V usage is TRBV11-2 and J usage is TRBJ2-6, with D unresolved. The V end was cut by 6 bases, the J end by 2 bases, with 20 bases between. Germline loops: CDR1 SGHAT, CDR2 FQNNGV. The CDR3 totals 18 residues. The CDR3 is CASRSHRQLVAGANVLTF. In DNA, the CDR3 is TGTGCCAGCAGATCCCATCGACAATTAGTGGCTGGGGCCAACGTCCTGACTTTC.

In DNA form, the CDR3 reads TGTGCCAGCAGGCTGGCAGGGGGCATTGGCTACACCTTC. The encoded protein is CASRLAGGIGYTF. The chain couples TRBV6-1 to TRBJ1-2, with 8 bases matching TRBD1. This CDR3 has 13 residues. Unmatched junction bases numbered 7, after V lost 6 bases and J lost 7 bases. The germline V gene has CDR1 MNHNS and CDR2 SASEGT.

The chain joins TRBV19 to TRBJ1-1, with TRBD1 matching over 8 bases. Germline V gene data show CDR1 as LNHDA and CDR2 as SQIVND (reference sequence). CDR3 size: 15 residues. With 5 bases clipped from V and 3 bases from J, the junction kept 8 bases outside the gene matches. CDR3 coding DNA: TGTGCCAGTAGTCCGTGGACAGGGATTCACACTGAAGCTTTCTTT. It codes for CASSPWTGIHTEAFF.

The gene calls are TRBV5-1 and TRBJ1-6, with D unclear. V was trimmed by 0 bases and J by 6 bases, leaving 4 bases between them. This CDR3 contains 13 residues. CDR1 is SGHRS and CDR2 is YFSETQ in the germline V gene. CDR3 protein: CASSLDSNSPLHF. CDR3 DNA: TGCGCCAGCAGCTTGGACAGTAATTCACCCCTCCACTTT. Based on the CDR3 plus reference TRBV5-1 and TRBJ1-6, the full variable domain is KAGVTQTPRYLIKTRGQQVTLSCSPISGHRSVSWYQQTPGQGLQFLFEYFSETQRNKGNFPGRFSGRQFSNSRSEMNVSTLELGDSALYLCASSLDSNSPLHFGNGTRLTVT.

The chain uses TRBV15 and TRBJ2-7; the D gene could be TRBD1 or TRBD2 (5 bases each). Looked up from germline, CDR1 is LNHNV and CDR2 is YYDKDF (reference sequence). V dropped 0 bases and J dropped 3 bases, with 15 bases sitting between them. CDR3 length equals 16 residues. The CDR3 reads CATSRDLGDRNYEQYF. As DNA, the CDR3 is TGTGCCACCAGCAGAGATCTGGGGGACCGTAACTACGAGCAGTACTTC.

This chain joins TRBV6-5 and TRBJ2-2; weak D call: TRBD2 (5 bases). Deletions cut 5 bases from V and 4 bases from J, with 11 bases between. Looked up from germline, CDR1 is MNHEY and CDR2 is SVGAGI. The CDR3 extends over 14 amino acids. CDR3 sequence: CASSQAAGTGELFF. CDR3 bases: TGTGCCAGCAGTCAGGCGGCGGGCACCGGGGAGCTGTTTTTT.

V gene TRBV13 combines with J gene TRBJ2-4; 13 bases are a match to TRBD2. The ends lost 2 bases at V and 0 bases at J; junction bases unmatched: 7. CDR3 size: 19 residues. CDR1 PRHDT and CDR2 FYEKMQ come from the germline V gene (reference sequence). CDR3 residues: CASSLWTSGGNLAKNIQYF. The CDR3, as DNA: TGTGCCAGCAGCTTATGGACTAGCGGGGGCAACCTAGCCAAAAACATTCAGTACTTC.

The chain employs TRBV11-2 and TRBJ2-6; 10 positions match TRBD1. V lost 0 bases, J lost 3 bases, and 5 bases stayed unmatched. This CDR3 is built from 18 residues. The germline CDR1 and CDR2 sequences are SGHAT and FQNNGV. The CDR3 nucleotides read TGTGCCAGCAGCTTAGATGTGACAGGGGGCTTTGGGGCCAACGTCCTGACTTTC. Translation gives CASSLDVTGGFGANVLTF.